Only a few counts were recorded for the clone carrying this T cell receptor (beta chain). What it binds is unknown. The CDR3 runs 15 residues. Germline V gives CDR1 SGHAT, CDR2 FQNNGV. V lost 1 base and J lost 6, with 13 bases in between. This entry belongs to a study of T cell repertoires in cytomegalovirus infection. For the study at large: Both a matching HLA type and CMV infection were indicated by public TCR beta signatures. Study findings and constraints: Adding up the frequency of public TCR beta families identified people who carried CMV plus the relevant HLA. CMV-specific HLA-C-restricted TCR beta clonotypes dominated the ex vivo response.

From the reads, TCRdb called clonotypes with MiXCR, one entry per CDR3 protein. The data hold hundreds of thousands of distinct CDR3 sequences, with 33% observed a single time. This specimen was cultured PBMCs, taken from culture after CMV antigen stimulation. The chain employs TRBV11-2 and TRBJ2-1; D possibly uses TRBD1 or TRBD2 (6 bases each). This TCR derives from a human donor in good health (CMV status not recorded). Some clones in this sample may be carry-over from other donors' samples. CDR3 DNA sequence: TGTGCCAGCAGCTTAGCGGGGGCCGCGGGCAATGAGCAGTTCTTC. Protein: CASSLAGAAGNEQFF.